These T cell receptor beta chains were read from a single sample in a study of blood T cell repertoires in COVID-19. Measured with immunoSEQ multiplex PCR; TCRdb has only the in-frame clones, and not every one. Of 330,000 or so clones listed, about 87% are singletons. Sequencing was performed on PBMCs or T cells enriched from blood (not recorded which). The source is a man aged 35 to 55 in a cohort exposed to, infected with or recovered from COVID-19 (not recorded which). CDR3s include the opening cysteine and the closing phenylalanine or tryptophan. Fields, in order: J gene, CDR3 length, clone size, D gene, V gene, CDR3 protein, CDR3 DNA. D genes are given only for firm matches. For some rows the clone size is stated as once, few or many, or as a class when expanded; others skip it.

>TRBJ2-1|15|NA|NA|TRBV6-5
CASKGETHSYNEQFF
TGTGCCAGCAAGGGGGAAACACACTCCTACAATGAGCAGTTCTTC
>TRBJ2-5|16|NA|NA|TRBV28
CASSPRDWGDQETQYF
TGTGCCAGCAGTCCCCGGGATTGGGGAGACCAAGAGACCCAGTACTTC
>TRBJ2-3|17|NA|NA|TRBV3-1/TRBV3-2
CASSPLRLSDSTDTQYF
TGTGCCAGCAGCCCACTAAGGCTTAGCGATAGCACAGATACGCAGTATTTT
>TRBJ2-5|19|NA|NA|TRBV21-1
CASSKVAVKLAGGSETQYF
TGTGCCAGCAGCAAGGTGGCTGTAAAACTAGCGGGAGGGTCTGAGACCCAGTACTTC
>TRBJ1-5|17|NA|TRBD1|TRBV15
CATSRDPWTGINQPQHF
TGTGCCACCAGCAGAGATCCGTGGACAGGTATTAATCAGCCCCAGCATTTT
>TRBJ1-3|15|few|TRBD1|TRBV28
CASSPPGTGGNTIYF
TGTGCCAGCAGCCCACCCGGGACAGGGGGAAACACCATATATTTT
>TRBJ1-1|12|NA|NA|TRBV6-5
CASSQVRDEAFF
TGTGCCAGCAGTCAGGTGAGGGATGAAGCTTTCTTT
>TRBJ2-1|15|NA|NA|TRBV13
CASSLRGRWGNEQFF
TGTGCCAGCAGCTTACGGGGGAGGTGGGGAAATGAGCAGTTCTTC
>TRBJ2-2|15|NA|NA|TRBV2
CASTTRGSGGGELFF
TGTGCCAGCACCACACGTGGGAGTGGTGGCGGGGAGCTGTTTTTT
>TRBJ1-6|15|NA|NA|TRBV2
CASSDSRTRNSPLHF
TGTGCCAGCAGTGATTCACGCACGAGGAATTCACCCCTCCACTTT
>TRBJ2-7|15|NA|TRBD2|TRBV4-1
CASSQGLAGGYEQYF
TGCGCCAGCAGCCAAGGTCTAGCGGGAGGTTACGAGCAGTACTTC
>TRBJ2-7|13|once|NA|TRBV11-3
CASSLRQDHEQYF
TGTGCCAGCAGCCTCCGACAGGACCACGAGCAGTACTTC
>TRBJ2-1|15|NA|TRBD2|TRBV5-4
CASSWDSGRANEQFF
TGTGCCAGCAGCTGGGATAGCGGGAGGGCCAATGAGCAGTTCTTC
>TRBJ2-7|13|few|TRBD1|TRBV3-1/TRBV3-2
CASSQTGTGGVYF
TGTGCCAGCAGCCAAACCGGGACAGGCGGCGTCTACTTC
>TRBJ1-1|13|NA|TRBD1|TRBV5-6
CASNDRGRTEAFF
TGTGCCAGCAACGACAGGGGCCGGACTGAAGCTTTCTTT
>TRBJ2-1|16|NA|TRBD1|TRBV30
CAWSGQGGRAYNEQFF
TGTGCCTGGAGTGGACAGGGGGGACGGGCTTACAATGAGCAGTTCTTC